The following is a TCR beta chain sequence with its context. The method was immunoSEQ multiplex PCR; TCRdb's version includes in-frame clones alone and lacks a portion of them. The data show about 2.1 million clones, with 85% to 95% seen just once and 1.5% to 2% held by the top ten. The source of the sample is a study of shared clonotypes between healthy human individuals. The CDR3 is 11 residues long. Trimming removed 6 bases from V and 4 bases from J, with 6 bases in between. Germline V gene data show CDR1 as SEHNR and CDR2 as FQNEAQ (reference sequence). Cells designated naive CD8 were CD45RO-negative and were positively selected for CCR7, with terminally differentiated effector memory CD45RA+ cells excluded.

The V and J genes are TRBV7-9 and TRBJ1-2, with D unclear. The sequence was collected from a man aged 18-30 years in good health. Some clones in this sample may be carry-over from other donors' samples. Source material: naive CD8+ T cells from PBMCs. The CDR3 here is CASRLTYGYTF. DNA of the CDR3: TGTGCCAGCAGACTAACCTATGGCTACACCTTC.